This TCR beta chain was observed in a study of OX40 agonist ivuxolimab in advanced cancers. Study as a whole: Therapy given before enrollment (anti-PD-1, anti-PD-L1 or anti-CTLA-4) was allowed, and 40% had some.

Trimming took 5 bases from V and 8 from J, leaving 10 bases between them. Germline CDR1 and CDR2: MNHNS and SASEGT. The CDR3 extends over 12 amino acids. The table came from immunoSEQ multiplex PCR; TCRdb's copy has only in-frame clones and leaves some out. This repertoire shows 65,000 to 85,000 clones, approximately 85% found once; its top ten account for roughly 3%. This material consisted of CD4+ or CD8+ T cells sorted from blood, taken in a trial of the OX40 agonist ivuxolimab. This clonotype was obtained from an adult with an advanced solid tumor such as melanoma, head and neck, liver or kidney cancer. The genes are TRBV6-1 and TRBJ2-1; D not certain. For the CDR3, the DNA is TGTGCCAGCAGTTGGTTTAGGGATGAGCAGTTCTTC. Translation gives CASSWFRDEQFF.